This T cell receptor beta chain was observed in a study of T cells in Graves' hyperthyroidism and ophthalmopathy. Study-wide background: Specimen type is peripheral blood, collected at initial diagnosis prior to any treatment.

Looked up from germline, CDR1 is LGHNA and CDR2 is YSLEER. Trimming left V 5 bases short and J 11 bases short, with 24 bases between. The CDR3 spans 15 residues. Researchers amplified the TCR beta CDR3 regions from RNA transcripts. First-round RT-PCR of the TCR CDR3 relied on the HTBI primer set. TCRdb re-called the multiplex PCR reads with MiXCR, one entry per CDR3 protein. The sample shows over 500,000 distinct CDR3 sequences, around 16% of them seen only once. Clinical symptoms, serum thyroxine and TRAb, thyroid ultrasound and orbital computed tomography were used for the diagnoses. This clonotype has just a few counts.

The chain is built from TRBV4-3 and TRBJ1-2; maybe TRBD1 (6 bases). The specimen was blood. The source is a young woman with Graves' ophthalmopathy. Written as DNA, the CDR3 is TGCGCCAGCAGCAAAACCGAAAGACAGGTTGAGATGTACACCTTC. It is translated as CASSKTERQVEMYTF.